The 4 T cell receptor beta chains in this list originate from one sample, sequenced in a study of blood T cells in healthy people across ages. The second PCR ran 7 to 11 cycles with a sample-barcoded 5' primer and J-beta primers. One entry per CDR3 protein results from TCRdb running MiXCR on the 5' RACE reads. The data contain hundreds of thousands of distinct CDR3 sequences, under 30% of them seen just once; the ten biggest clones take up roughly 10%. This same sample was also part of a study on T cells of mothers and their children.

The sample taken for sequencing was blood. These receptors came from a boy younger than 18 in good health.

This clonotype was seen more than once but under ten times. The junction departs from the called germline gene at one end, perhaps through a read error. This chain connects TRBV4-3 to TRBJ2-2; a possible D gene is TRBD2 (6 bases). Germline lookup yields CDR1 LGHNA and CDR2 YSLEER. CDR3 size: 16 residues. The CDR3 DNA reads TGCGCCAGCAGCCAAGAAGACGGAGGGAACACCGGGGAGCTGGTTTTT. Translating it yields CASSQEDGGNTGELVF.

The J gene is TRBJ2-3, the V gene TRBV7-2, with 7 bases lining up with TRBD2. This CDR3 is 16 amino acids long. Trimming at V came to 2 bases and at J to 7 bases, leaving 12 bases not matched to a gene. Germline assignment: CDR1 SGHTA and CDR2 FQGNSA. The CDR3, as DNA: TGTGCCAGCAGCTTACGTGCTAGCGGCAGCGCAAATACGCAGTATTTT. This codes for CASSLRASGSANTQYF.

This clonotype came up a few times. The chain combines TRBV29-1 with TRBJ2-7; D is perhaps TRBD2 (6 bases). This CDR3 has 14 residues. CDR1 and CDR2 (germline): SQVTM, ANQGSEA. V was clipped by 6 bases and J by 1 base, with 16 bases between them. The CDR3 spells CSVGFGSESYEQYF. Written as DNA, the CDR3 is TGCAGCGTGGGGTTCGGGAGTGAGTCCTACGAGCAGTACTTC.

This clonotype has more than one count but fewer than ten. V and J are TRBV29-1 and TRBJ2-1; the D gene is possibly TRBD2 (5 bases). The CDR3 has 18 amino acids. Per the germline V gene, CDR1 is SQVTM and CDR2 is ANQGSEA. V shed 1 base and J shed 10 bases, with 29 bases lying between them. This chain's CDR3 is CSVEATRAPTIARIEQFF. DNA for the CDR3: TGCAGCGTTGAAGCTACCCGCGCCCCGACTATCGCCCGAATCGAGCAGTTCTTC.